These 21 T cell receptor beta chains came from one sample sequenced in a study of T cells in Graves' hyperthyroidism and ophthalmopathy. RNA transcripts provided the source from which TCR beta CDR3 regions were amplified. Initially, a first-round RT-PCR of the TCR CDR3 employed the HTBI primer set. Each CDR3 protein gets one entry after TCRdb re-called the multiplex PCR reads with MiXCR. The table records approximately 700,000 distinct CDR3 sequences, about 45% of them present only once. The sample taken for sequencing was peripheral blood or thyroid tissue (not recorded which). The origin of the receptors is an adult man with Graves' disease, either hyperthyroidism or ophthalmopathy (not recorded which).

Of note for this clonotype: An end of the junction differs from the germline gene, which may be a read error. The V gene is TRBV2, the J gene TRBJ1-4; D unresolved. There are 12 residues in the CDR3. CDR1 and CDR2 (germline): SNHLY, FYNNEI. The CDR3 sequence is CASSLDGEELLF. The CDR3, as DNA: TGTGCCAGCAGTCTGGACGGTGAAGAACTGCTTTTT.

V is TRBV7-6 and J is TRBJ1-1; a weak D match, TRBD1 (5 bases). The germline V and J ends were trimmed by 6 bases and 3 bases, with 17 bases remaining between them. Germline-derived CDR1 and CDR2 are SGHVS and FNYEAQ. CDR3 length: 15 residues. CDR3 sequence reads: CASSLSRPGYTEAFF. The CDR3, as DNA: TGTGCCAGCAGTTTATCAAGACCAGGGTACACTGAAGCTTTCTTT.

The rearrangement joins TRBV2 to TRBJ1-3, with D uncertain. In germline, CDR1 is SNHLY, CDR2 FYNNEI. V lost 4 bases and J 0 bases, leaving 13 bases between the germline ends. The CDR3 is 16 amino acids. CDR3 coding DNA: TGTGCCAGCAGTGCCCTCGGTTGGAACTCTGGAAACACCATATATTTT. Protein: CASSALGWNSGNTIYF.

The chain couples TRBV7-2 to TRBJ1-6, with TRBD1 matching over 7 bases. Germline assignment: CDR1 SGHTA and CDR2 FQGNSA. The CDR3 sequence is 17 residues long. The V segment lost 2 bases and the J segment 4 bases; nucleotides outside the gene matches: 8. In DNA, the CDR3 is TGTGCCAGCAGCTTAAGGGGTACAGGGGCTTATAATTCACCCCTCCACTTT. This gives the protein CASSLRGTGAYNSPLHF.

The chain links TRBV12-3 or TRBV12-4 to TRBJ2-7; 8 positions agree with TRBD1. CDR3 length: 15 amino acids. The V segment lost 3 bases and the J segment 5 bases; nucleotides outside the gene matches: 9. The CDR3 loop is CASSFRDRRDHEQYF. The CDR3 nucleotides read TGTGCCAGCAGTTTCAGGGACAGGAGGGACCACGAGCAGTACTTC.

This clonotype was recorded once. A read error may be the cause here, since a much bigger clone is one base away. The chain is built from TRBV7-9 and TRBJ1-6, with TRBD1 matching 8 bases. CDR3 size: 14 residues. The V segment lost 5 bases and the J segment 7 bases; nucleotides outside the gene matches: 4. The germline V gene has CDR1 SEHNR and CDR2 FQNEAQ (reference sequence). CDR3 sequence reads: CASSRTGMNSPLHF. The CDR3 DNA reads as TGTGCCAGCAGCCGGACAGGGATGAATTCACCCCTCCACTTT.

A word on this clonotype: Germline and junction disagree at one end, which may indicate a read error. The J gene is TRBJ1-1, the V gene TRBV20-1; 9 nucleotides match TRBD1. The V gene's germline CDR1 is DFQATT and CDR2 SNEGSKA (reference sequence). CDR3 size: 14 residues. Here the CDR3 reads CSASTGTGNTEAFF. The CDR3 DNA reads TGCAGTGCTAGTACCGGGACAGGGAACACCGAAGCTTTCTTT.

DNA of the CDR3: TGTGCCAGTGAAGACCGGACGGATAATCAGCCCCAGCATTTT. Translating it yields CASEDRTDNQPQHF. J is TRBJ1-5 and V is TRBV19; D is undetermined. This CDR3 is 14 amino acids long. The germline V gene has CDR1 LNHDA and CDR2 SQIVND (reference sequence). Trimming left V 8 bases short and J 4 bases short, with 15 bases between.

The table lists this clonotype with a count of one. The CDR3 loop is CASSFRDRGPSEQYF. CDR3 nucleotides: TGTGCCAGCAGCTTCCGGGACAGGGGGCCCAGCGAGCAGTACTTC. This chain links TRBV7-4 with TRBJ2-7, with TRBD1 matching 12 bases. This CDR3 has 15 amino acids. Germline CDR1 reads SGHVT; CDR2 reads SQSDAQ. Germline trimming cut 3 bases from V and 6 bases from J; bases unmatched to any gene: 6. Full variable domain (outside the CDR3, taken from reference TRBV7-4 and TRBJ2-7): GAGVSQSPRYKVAKRGRDVALRCDSISGHVTLYWYRQTLGQGSEVLTYSQSDAQRDKSGRPSGRFSAERPERSVSTLKIQRTEQGDSAVYLCASSFRDRGPSEQYFGPGTRLTVT.

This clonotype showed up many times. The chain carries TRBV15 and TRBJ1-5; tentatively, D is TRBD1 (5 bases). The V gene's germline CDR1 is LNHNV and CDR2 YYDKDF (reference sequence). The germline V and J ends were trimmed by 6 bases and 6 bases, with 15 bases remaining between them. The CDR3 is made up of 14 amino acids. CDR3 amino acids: CATSARVAVQPQHF. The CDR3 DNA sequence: TGTGCCACCAGTGCCAGGGTAGCGGTTCAGCCCCAGCATTTT.

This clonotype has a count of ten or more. Here the CDR3 DNA reads TGTGCCAGCAGCGTCGGCAGGAACTATGGCTACACCTTC. Protein sequence: CASSVGRNYGYTF. This chain joins TRBV9 and TRBJ1-2; D remains ambiguous. Germline V gene lookup returns CDR1 SGDLS and CDR2 YYNGEE. V lost 2 bases to trimming and J lost 2 bases, with 7 bases between them. The CDR3 sequence is 13 residues long. The variable domain in full, with the rest retrieved from reference TRBV9 and TRBJ1-2, is DSGVTQTPKHLITATGQRVTLRCSPRSGDLSVYWYQQSLDQGLQFLIQYYNGEERAKGNILERFSAQQFPDLHSELNLSSLELGDSALYFCASSVGRNYGYTFGSGTRLTVV.

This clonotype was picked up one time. The CDR3 coding sequence is TGTGCCAGCAGCCAAGATTTCGCGGGACTAGCGGGAGTGGGTACCGGGGAGCTGTTTTTT. Encoded protein: CASSQDFAGLAGVGTGELFF. The rearrangement links TRBV14 to TRBJ2-2, with 14 nucleotides matching TRBD2. Germline V gene data show CDR1 as SGHDN and CDR2 as FVKESK. V lost 0 bases to trimming and J lost 5 bases; unmatched junction nucleotides: 11. The CDR3 covers 20 residues.

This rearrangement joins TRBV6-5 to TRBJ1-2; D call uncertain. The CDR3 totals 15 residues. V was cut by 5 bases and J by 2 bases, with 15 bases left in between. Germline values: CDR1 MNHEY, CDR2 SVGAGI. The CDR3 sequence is CASSEARGWNYGYTF. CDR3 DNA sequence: TGTGCCAGCAGTGAAGCGCGGGGTTGGAACTATGGCTACACCTTC.

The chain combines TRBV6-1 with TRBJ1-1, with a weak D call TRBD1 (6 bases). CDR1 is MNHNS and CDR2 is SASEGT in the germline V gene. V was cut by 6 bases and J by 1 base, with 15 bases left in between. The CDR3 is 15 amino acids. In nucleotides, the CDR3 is TGTGCCAGCAGCCCTACATGGGGGGCGAACACTGAAGCTTTCTTT. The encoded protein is CASSPTWGANTEAFF.

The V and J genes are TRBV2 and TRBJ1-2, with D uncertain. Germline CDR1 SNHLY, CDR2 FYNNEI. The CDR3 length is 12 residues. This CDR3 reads CARVRLNYGYTF. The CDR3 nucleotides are TGTGCTAGAGTACGGCTTAACTATGGCTACACCTTC.

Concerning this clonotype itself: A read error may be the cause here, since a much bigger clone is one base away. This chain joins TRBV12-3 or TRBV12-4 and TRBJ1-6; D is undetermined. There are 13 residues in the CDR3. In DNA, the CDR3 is TGTGTCAGCAGTTGGGGTGCGAATTCACCCCTCCACTTT. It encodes CVSSWGANSPLHF.

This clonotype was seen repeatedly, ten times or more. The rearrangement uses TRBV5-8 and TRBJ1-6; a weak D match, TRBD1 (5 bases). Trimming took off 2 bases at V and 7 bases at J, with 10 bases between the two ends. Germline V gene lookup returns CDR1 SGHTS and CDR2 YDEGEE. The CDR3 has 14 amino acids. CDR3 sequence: CASSLRGENSPLHF. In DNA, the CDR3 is TGTGCCAGCAGCTTACGGGGGGAAAATTCACCCCTCCACTTT.

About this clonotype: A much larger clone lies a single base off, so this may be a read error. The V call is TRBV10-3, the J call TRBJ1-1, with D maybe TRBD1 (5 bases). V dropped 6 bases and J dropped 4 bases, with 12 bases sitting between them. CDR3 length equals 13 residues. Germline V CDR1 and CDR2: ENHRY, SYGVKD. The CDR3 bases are TGTGCCATCAGCACCGGGACGGTCACTGAAGCTTTCTTT. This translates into CAISTGTVTEAFF.

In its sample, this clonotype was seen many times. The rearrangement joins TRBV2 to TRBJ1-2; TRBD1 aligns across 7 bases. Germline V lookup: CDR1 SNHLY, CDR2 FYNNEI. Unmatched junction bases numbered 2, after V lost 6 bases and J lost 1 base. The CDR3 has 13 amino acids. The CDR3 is CASSYRGNYGYTF. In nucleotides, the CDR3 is TGTGCCAGCAGCTACAGGGGTAACTATGGCTACACCTTC.

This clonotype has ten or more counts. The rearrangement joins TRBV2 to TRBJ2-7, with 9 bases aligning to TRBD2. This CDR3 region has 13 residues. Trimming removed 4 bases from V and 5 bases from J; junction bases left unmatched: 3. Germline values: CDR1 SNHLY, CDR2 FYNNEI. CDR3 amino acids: CASSVGLADEQYF. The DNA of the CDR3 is TGTGCCAGCAGTGTGGGACTAGCAGACGAGCAGTACTTC. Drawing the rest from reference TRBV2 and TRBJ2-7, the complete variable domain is EPEVTQTPSHQVTQMGQEVILRCVPISNHLYFYWYRQILGQKVEFLVSFYNNEISEKSEIFDDQFSVERPDGSNFTLKIRSTKLEDSAMYFCASSVGLADEQYFGPGTRLTVT.

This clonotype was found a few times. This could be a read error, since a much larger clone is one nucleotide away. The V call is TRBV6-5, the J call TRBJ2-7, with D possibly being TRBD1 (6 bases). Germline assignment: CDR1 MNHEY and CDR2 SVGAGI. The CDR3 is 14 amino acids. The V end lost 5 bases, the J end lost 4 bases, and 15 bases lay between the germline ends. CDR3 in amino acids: CASSDTGTKYEQYF. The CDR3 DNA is TGTGCCAGCAGTGACACCGGGACAAAGTACGAGCAGTACTTC.